This TCR beta chain was documented in a study of cytomegalovirus exposure and HLA in healthy donors (dated by TCRdb to 2016 to 2017). General notes on the study: According to an earlier analysis of a few hundred of the donors, roughly 180 million T cells yielded roughly 110 million unique TCR beta sequences and around 280 Gb of sequence data. The number of typed donors differed by locus: roughly 629-640 for A, B, C, DRB1 and DQB1; 522 for DQA1; approximately 600 for DPA1; and about 450 for DPB1. Rather than drawing on any new phenotypic data, the later analysis identified candidate immune exposures from TCR beta sequences and the way those sequences occurred across donors. High-throughput TCR immunosequencing, statistical association of individual TCRs with disease status, and machine learning were combined to predict cytomegalovirus infection status. Among the roughly 410 genotyped donors, more than 70% belonged to the genetic ancestry cluster associated with self-reported Caucasian donors. Both class I and class II loci were covered by HLA typing, at four-digit resolution. In a later genetic analysis, genome-wide SNP genotypes for about three fifths of the 666 donors were used, and that subset was treated as a discovery cohort. The T cell repertoires of around 730 subjects were profiled by immunosequencing and related to cytomegalovirus serostatus. Alongside the repertoire data, information on donor age, sex, ethnicity and CMV serostatus was compiled. Because of strong linkage in the cohort, 5 or 6 DR-DQ haplotypes were treated as single units for association and clustering. All discovery cohort repertoires had been generated using a single sequencing platform. A later analysis re-examined previously published TCR beta repertoires from just over 650 donors and added high-resolution HLA genotyping to investigate patterns of TCR occurrence. An early release covering roughly 600 HLA-typed donors comprised about 320 gigabases of sequencing data and around 86 million unique TCR sequences. The study was designed to test whether signatures of past pathogen exposure could be identified by cataloging public T cell receptors. To decide whether each TCR beta V gene segment behaved as functional or pseudogenic, an earlier analysis of fewer than 750 of the donors relied on high-throughput TCR beta sequencing. Along with the approximately 700-subject first cohort, a separate validation cohort of over a hundred different subjects was used. Among several hundred genotyped donors of the cohort, an average of approximately 220,000 unique TCR beta nucleotide sequences was sequenced per donor, of which about 19% were non-productive. Beyond this particular receptor, the publication reports: CMV serostatus was the only immune exposure information available for the cohort. In a later analysis, HLA-associated TCR beta chains showed more clonal expansion and lower generation probabilities than non-associated chains that were equally common. Linkage disequilibrium might explain the correlated functional status among segregating V segments, but an unknown experimental factor could not be excluded. Because counts were too low, roughly 18 rarely observed V segments, including chromosome 9 orphons, were left out of the earlier analysis of roughly 600 of the donors. In a later analysis, some 18,000 TCR beta sequences were associated with specific HLA alleles at a false discovery rate of 0.05. In vitro tests confirmed that three of the cytomegalovirus-associated TCR beta chains recognize cytomegalovirus antigens. Cytomegalovirus status was reported to be diagnosed by the classifier with high specificity and sensitivity in both the original and validation cohorts. In a later analysis, several top co-occurrence clusters were reported to appear linked to parvovirus B19, influenza, CMV and Epstein-Barr virus. In this cohort, only TCR beta chains were sequenced, and detectable features were limited by the absence of alpha or paired-chain data. Broadly in line with IMGT annotations, most TCR beta V segments showed up in productive rearrangements about 87% or about 30% of the time in an earlier analysis of 450 to 600 of the donors. Sequencing depth was assumed to be roughly uniform across donors in the presence/absence analyses, though that assumption may not hold. A cluster of highly shared sequence variants was judged likely to be a technical artifact of the sequencing pipeline. HLA typing was unavailable for some donors at each locus, so association tests used only the typed subset. Across donors, most TCR sequences were observed very rarely, whereas some public TCRs were present in many individuals. Compared with the roughly 700-donor mean, donors in an Asian-associated ancestry cluster had fewer N-insertions in productive TCRs, according to a later genetic analysis. In a later analysis, the rate of TCR association differed among HLA loci, with DRB1 alleles having the most associated TCRs and HLA-C alleles having the fewest. When HLA alleles, especially DR and DQ, strongly co-occurred, TCR associations were difficult to assign to individual alleles. The authors suggested that the approach could potentially be generalized to other disease states and immunological phenotypes. Because the 87-base-pair reads could not distinguish some IMGT-functional V segments, including TRBV6-2 and TRBV6-3, those segments were excluded. A further reported finding was that TCR beta sequences accurately predicted the HLA-A and HLA-B alleles for most subjects in the first cohort. A later analysis found that most CMV-associated TCR beta chains appeared HLA-restricted, with HLA associations seemingly driven largely by CMV exposure. In the study, approximately 150 TCR beta chains were listed as associated with cytomegalovirus. An association between a missense DCLRE1C variant and V-gene and J-gene trimming of TCR beta chains was found in a later genetic analysis and replicated in an independent cohort.

Preparation of the library involved the immunoSEQ multiplex PCR assay. A mixture of 60 forward primers for TCR Vbeta segments and 13 reverse primers for TCR Jbeta segments was used in the multiplex PCR. The CDR3 region of rearranged TCR beta genes was amplified from genomic DNA by a multiplex PCR assay. On the Illumina HiSeq System, the amplified TCR beta libraries were sequenced as 87-base-pair reads. The paper's processing steps were these. A later analysis counted approximately 76 million unique TCR beta chains across the approximately 700 repertoires, and 9.5 million to 11 million of these chains were shared by at least two donors. Raw reads were error-corrected and collapsed into unique sequences with a nearest-neighbor algorithm that merged closely related sequences to remove PCR and sequencing errors. V, D and J gene segments were assigned by aligning CDR3 sequences to IMGT reference sequences. Each retained sequence needed at least a six-nucleotide match to both a V gene segment and a J gene segment. A rearrangement counted as productive if the CDR3 had no stop codons and remained in frame with V and J, and every other rearrangement counted as non-productive. CDR3 was defined according to IMGT convention as the region running from the second conserved V-encoded cysteine to the conserved J-encoded phenylalanine. In an earlier analysis of around 640 of the donors, sequences lacking an unambiguous match to a single V gene segment were excluded. An earlier analysis of 587 of the donors called V segments functional above 56.7% productive rearrangements and segregating when the between-donor standard deviation exceeded 5%. A statistical classification framework was built for diagnosing cytomegalovirus status from the catalog of TCR beta chain sequences. In a later analysis, V and J genes were assigned by comparing TCR nucleotide sequences against IMGT/GENE-DB human TR gene sequences. The TCRdist pipeline was used in a later analysis to assign CDR3 sequences and most-parsimonious VDJ recombination scenarios. In a later analysis, each TCR beta chain was defined by its CDR3 amino acid sequence together with its V-gene family, and reads without a unique V-gene family were excluded. In a later analysis, some 600 highly shared, low-generation-probability nucleotide sequences were removed to address suspected cross-contamination and a sequencing artifact. A later analysis calculated a clonal expansion index for each public chain from normalized within-repertoire ranks of inferred template counts. In a later analysis, generation probabilities were computed with a VDJ recombination model fitted to out-of-frame rearrangements, and the resulting probabilities were checked against IGoR. Hypergeometric tests were used in a later analysis to score TCR-TCR, TCR-HLA and TCR-CMV co-occurrence, with a repertoire-size bias correction applied to the TCR pairs. False discovery rates were estimated in a later analysis by permuting HLA or CMV assignments 20 times. In a later analysis, co-occurring TCRs were grouped using DBSCAN, and TCRdist sequence similarity was added for clustering within HLA-allele-positive subsets. Repertoires with fewer than 30,000 or more than 120,000 public chains, plus five repertoires with anomalous nucleotide sharing, were excluded from co-occurrence clustering. The source is immuneACCESS, and TCRdb retained only in-frame sequences with V and J called. Part of the clones is not carried over; for the studies checked, unresolved V genes explain less than half of this, and the remainder is unexplained. V, J and clone size derive from that table, while D and trimming were established from the DNA sequence. The table for this sample lists about 200,000 clones; 60% to 85% of them were counted only once. The biggest ten clones account for about a sixth of the sample.

The germline V gene encodes CDR1 MNHEY and CDR2 SMNVEV (reference sequence). For this chain, trimming is 6 bases at the V end and 3 bases at the J end, and the number of junction bases without a gene match is 11. From cysteine to phenylalanine, the CDR3 is 15 amino acids long. The read is trimmed to its CDR3 DNA, 45 bases read in frame from base 1. In regard to this clone: Its target antigen remains unknown. No much larger clonotype is one base removed from it; base qualities were not supplied.

The cohort consisted of some 730 healthy bone marrow donors. All cohort members were sampled while nominally healthy, although unrecorded immune exposures were likely present. The donor tested CMV seronegative, placing the donor among the 350 or so seronegative members of the cohort. A peripheral blood sample was collected from each donor, and TCR beta sequencing was performed on peripheral blood mononuclear cells. The Qiagen DNeasy Blood Extraction Kit was used to extract genomic DNA from the blood cell samples. Recombination connected TRBV27 to TRBJ2-7, and 7 bases in between align with TRBD1. The receptor comes from a man aged 35-49 years in good health and CMV-seronegative. The sequencing input was PBMCs. The CDR3 region: CASSRTPGGFYEQYF. Here is the DNA: TGTGCCAGCAGCCGTACCCCAGGGGGTTTCTACGAGCAGTACTTC.